The 17 T cell receptor beta chains below were found in one sample sequenced in a study of EBV T-cell therapy then PD-1 blockade in nasopharyngeal carcinoma. Their cognate antigens are unknown. The method was immunoSEQ multiplex PCR; TCRdb's version includes in-frame clones alone and lacks a portion of them. The table has 15,000 or so clones, around 80% seen once. As for treatment: AdE1-LMPpoly-expanded autologous EBV-specific T-cell therapy followed by anti-PD-1 nivolumab. Source: CD8+ T cells from blood, taken at day 0 from a patient whose treatment included autologous EBV-specific T cells and nivolumab. These receptors were collected from a man aged 35-49 years with nasopharyngeal carcinoma.

The V gene is TRBV7-2, the J gene TRBJ2-7; D uncertain. V dropped 5 bases and J dropped 4 bases, with 21 bases sitting between them. The CDR3 loop spans 16 amino acids. Germline-derived CDR1 and CDR2 are SGHTA and FQGNSA. DNA for the CDR3: TGTGCCAGCAGCCCGATGCGGCCCCATACCATTTACGAGCAGTACTTC. As protein: CASSPMRPHTIYEQYF.

A note on this clone: This specimen includes other DNA sequences encoding the same CDR3. J is TRBJ2-7 and V is TRBV7-6; D is unresolved. Trimming stripped 4 bases from V and 3 bases from J, with 10 bases between. The CDR3 has 13 residues. The germline V gene has CDR1 SGHVS and CDR2 FNYEAQ. The CDR3 DNA follows: TGTGCCAGCAGCTCTGGACCAAACTACGAGCAGTACTTC. It translates to CASSSGPNYEQYF.

This clone was seen only once. The DNA of the CDR3 is TGTGCCAGCAGCTGGTTAGGAACAAGGGCTTTGGCTGAAGCTTTCTTT. Its translation is CASSWLGTRALAEAFF. The chain recombines TRBV5-5 with TRBJ1-1, with D hard to call. CDR3 length: 16 residues. The germline V gene has CDR1 SGHKS and CDR2 YYEKEE (reference sequence). V dropped 3 bases and J dropped 6 bases, with 21 bases sitting between them.

The CDR3 is CASSYSPGDEQYF. For the CDR3, the DNA is TGTGCCAGCAGTTACTCCCCCGGAGACGAGCAGTACTTC. This chain uses TRBV6-5 with TRBJ2-7; D unclear. V lost 0 bases, J lost 5 bases, and 8 bases lay in between. Germline-derived CDR1 and CDR2 are MNHEY and SVGAGI. The CDR3 has 13 residues.

This clone appeared once. The J gene is TRBJ2-7, the V gene TRBV3-1 (or the pseudogene TRBV3-2), with 8 bases matching TRBD1. CDR1 LGHDT and CDR2 YNNKEL come from the germline V gene (reference sequence). CDR3 length equals 17 residues. Germline trimming cut 3 bases from V and 5 bases from J; bases unmatched to any gene: 15. CDR3 in DNA: TGTGCCAGCAGCCACGGGCCGGGGGACAGGTGGGAGGACGAGCAGTACTTC. Residues: CASSHGPGDRWEDEQYF.

The chain is built from TRBV4-2 and TRBJ2-5; 9 nucleotides align to TRBD1. Germline V gene sequence: CDR1 LGHNA, CDR2 YNFKEQ. The CDR3 loop spans 16 amino acids. The V segment lost 0 bases and the J segment 4 bases; nucleotides outside the gene matches: 6. Here the CDR3 DNA reads TGTGCCAGCAGCCAAGACCCCGACAGGGGGTCAGAGACCCAGTACTTC. Translation gives CASSQDPDRGSETQYF.

This chain connects TRBV5-1 to TRBJ1-1; the D gene is possibly TRBD1 (5 bases). The V gene lost 4 bases and the J gene lost 4 bases, with 14 bases spanning the gap. This CDR3 has 14 residues. Germline CDR1 reads SGHRS; CDR2 reads YFSETQ. CDR3 DNA sequence: TGCGCCAGCAGCCTACGGGGGGTGGGCACTGAAGCTTTCTTT. This gives the protein CASSLRGVGTEAFF.

The chain combines TRBV3-1 (or the pseudogene TRBV3-2) with TRBJ2-1; 8 bases line up with TRBD2. The germline V gene has CDR1 LGHDT and CDR2 YNNKEL (reference sequence). V shed 4 bases, J shed 9 bases, and the junction held 8 bases outside the gene matches. This CDR3 comprises 14 residues. For the CDR3, the DNA is TGTGCCAGCAGCCGCGGGACTAGATGGGTTGAGCAGTTCTTC. Its protein product is CASSRGTRWVEQFF.

The chain uses TRBV9 and TRBJ2-1; 8 bases fit TRBD2. The CDR3 length is 15 residues. CDR1 and CDR2 (germline): SGDLS, YYNGEE. Trimming took 0 bases from V and 10 from J; bases not matched to a gene: 9. Written as DNA, the CDR3 is TGTGCCAGCAGCGTAGTCGGGGGGGCCCCTCAGGAGCAGTTCTTC. This translates into CASSVVGGAPQEQFF.

This clone showed up just a few times. J is TRBJ1-1 and V is TRBV28, with unresolved D. Trimming took off 6 bases at V and 6 bases at J, with 14 bases between the two ends. CDR3 length: 13 residues. The germline CDR1 and CDR2 sequences are MDHEN and SYDVKM. CDR3 DNA: TGTGCCAGCAGCATGGGCCCAACGGCTGAAGCTTTCTTT. Translated, it gives CASSMGPTAEAFF.

The chain couples TRBV5-6 to TRBJ1-4; TRBD1 matches at 8 bases. Germline CDR1 SGHDT, CDR2 YYEEEE. This CDR3 is built from 15 residues. J gave up 7 bases and V 2 bases, and 7 bases lay outside the gene matches. The CDR3, as DNA: TGTGCCAGCAGCTTCGGACAGGGAGGAGGTGAAAAACTGTTTTTT. Protein: CASSFGQGGGEKLFF.

The rearrangement uses TRBV9 and TRBJ1-4, with D perhaps matching TRBD1 (6 bases). CDR1 is SGDLS and CDR2 is YYNGEE in the germline V gene. This CDR3 is 12 amino acids long. The V end lost 4 bases, the J end lost 10 bases, and 11 bases lay between the germline ends. The CDR3 reads CASSPGGGKLFF. As DNA, the CDR3 is TGTGCCAGCAGCCCGGGGGGCGGAAAACTGTTTTTT.

The gene calls are TRBV7-9 and TRBJ1-4; tentatively, D is TRBD1 (5 bases). This CDR3 contains 19 residues. The V gene's germline CDR1 is SEHNR and CDR2 FQNEAQ (reference sequence). Between the trimmed V and J ends, which lost 4 bases and 4 bases, there was a span of 25 bases. The CDR3 coding sequence is TGTGCCAGCAGCTCCACCCGACTGGACCCGGGCAGGGATAATGAAAAACTGTTTTTT. Its protein product is CASSSTRLDPGRDNEKLFF.

The chain carries TRBV2 and TRBJ2-3; 10 positions agree with TRBD2. Germline V gene sequence: CDR1 SNHLY, CDR2 FYNNEI. The CDR3 is 16 amino acids. The junction had 7 bases not matched to a gene; V was cut back by 6 bases and J by 1 base. As DNA, the CDR3 is TGTGCCAGCAGCGGGACCGGGACTAGCGGCACAGATACGCAGTATTTT. This codes for CASSGTGTSGTDTQYF.

The rearrangement uses TRBV9 and TRBJ2-1; 9 bases are shared with TRBD2. Trimming took 0 bases from V and 3 from J; bases not matched to a gene: 7. CDR1 is SGDLS, CDR2 YYNGEE, per germline. This CDR3 region has 17 residues. The CDR3 loop reads CASSVAERGAHYNEQFF. The DNA for the CDR3 is TGTGCCAGCAGCGTAGCTGAGCGGGGGGCCCACTACAATGAGCAGTTCTTC.

The J gene is TRBJ2-7, the V gene TRBV2; D is tentatively TRBD1 or TRBD2 (5 bases each). CDR3 size: 16 residues. The V end was cut by 6 bases, the J end by 1 base, with 19 bases between. CDR1 is SNHLY and CDR2 is FYNNEI in the germline V gene. CDR3 in amino acids: CASSEGQGSRSYEQYF. The CDR3 region has the DNA TGTGCCAGCAGCGAGGGGCAGGGAAGTAGGTCCTACGAGCAGTACTTC.

The chain uses TRBV6-6 and TRBJ2-7; TRBD1 might be the D (6 bases). This CDR3 spans 14 amino acids. CDR1 MNHNY and CDR2 SVGAGI come from the germline V gene (reference sequence). V lost 3 bases and J lost 5, with 14 bases in between. The DNA for the CDR3 is TGTGCCAGCAGTTATGAAAGGGGGTCCAACGAGCAGTACTTC. It codes for CASSYERGSNEQYF.